This T cell receptor beta chain appears in the sequencing data of a study of cytomegalovirus exposure and HLA in healthy donors. The wider study: The same platform was used for the 120 or so validation repertoires as for the approximately 610 first-cohort repertoires, as reported in a later analysis. The study's findings and limits: According to a subsequent analysis, TCR clusters from the first cohort were inclined to appear together in the 120 or so validation repertoires.

The data were produced by immunoSEQ multiplex PCR, yet TCRdb's version contains in-frame clones alone and is incomplete. Of around 130,000 clones listed, around 92% are singletons. A remark on this clone: Its antigen is not known.

V trimming: 3 bases; J trimming: 2 bases; junction bases outside the gene matches: 10. The CDR3 runs 16 residues. CDR1 is SGHRS, CDR2 YFSETQ, per germline. Material for sequencing was PBMCs. The gene calls are TRBV5-1 and TRBJ2-5; TRBD2 agrees at 7 bases. The clonotype originates from a man aged 30 to 39 in good health and CMV-seronegative. The chain's CDR3 is CASSWGDSGVQETQYF. The CDR3 DNA follows: TGCGCCAGCAGCTGGGGTGACAGCGGGGTACAAGAGACCCAGTACTTC. The variable domain in full, completed from reference TRBV5-1 and TRBJ2-5, reads KAGVTQTPRYLIKTRGQQVTLSCSPISGHRSVSWYQQTPGQGLQFLFEYFSETQRNKGNFPGRFSGRQFSNSRSEMNVSTLELGDSALYLCASSWGDSGVQETQYFGPGTRLLVL.